The clone carrying this T cell receptor beta chain was observed once. This entry comes from a study of technical replicates of blood from a few donors. Repertoires were generated with immunoSEQ multiplex PCR, while TCRdb's copy carries only in-frame clones and drops some. Here the sample spans about 84,000 clones, approximately 93% being singletons. The V gene's germline CDR1 is SQVTM and CDR2 ANQGSEA. The CDR3 covers 15 residues. The V gene end was trimmed by 0 bases and the J gene end by 12 bases; junction bases not matched to a gene: 8. This receptor was identified in a human donor in good health. This chain uses TRBV29-1 with TRBJ2-1; 13 nucleotides align to TRBD2. The source material was T cells isolated from PBMCs. DNA for the CDR3: TGCAGCGTTGAAGAACTAGCGGGAGGGCCTAAGGGGCAGTTCTTC. Its translation is CSVEELAGGPKGQFF.